Below, one T cell receptor beta chain is given with its context. This record comes from a study of blood T cell repertoires in COVID-19. Patients in Seattle were enrolled during active infection, then followed longitudinally. The method was immunoSEQ multiplex PCR; TCRdb's version includes in-frame clones alone and lacks a portion of them. The table shows some 220,000 clones, with 75% to 90% occurring only once. There are 12 residues in the CDR3. CDR1 MNHEY and CDR2 SVGEGT come from the germline V gene. The ends lost 4 bases at V and 14 bases at J; junction bases unmatched: 6. The clonotype comes from a woman aged 65 to 85 with COVID-19, enrolled during active disease. The chain joins TRBV6-2 or TRBV6-3 to TRBJ2-2; 8 bases line up with TRBD2. Sequencing was done on a sample of peripheral blood. DNA for the CDR3: TGTGCCAGCAGTTCCCTACGGGAGGGCCTGTTTTTT. Translating it yields CASSSLREGLFF.